These 8 T cell receptor beta chains were all obtained from the same sample, sequenced in a study of cytomegalovirus exposure and HLA in healthy donors. A multiplex PCR was run with 60 Vbeta primers and 13 Jbeta primers. TCRdb keeps only in-frame clones here, not all; method: immunoSEQ multiplex PCR. The sample consists of 140,000 or so clones, roughly 80% of them appearing once. Specimen: PBMCs. The source of these receptors is a middle-aged woman in good health and CMV-seropositive.

For the CDR3, the DNA is TGTGCCAGCAGTGGACGCATTGGGGGGTGGGGATCTGGGGCCAACGTCCTGACTTTC. This gives the protein CASSGRIGGWGSGANVLTF. The chain recombines TRBV27 with TRBJ2-6, with TRBD2 as a possible D gene (6 bases). CDR1 is MNHEY and CDR2 is SMNVEV in the germline V gene (reference sequence). With 5 bases removed from V and 1 base from J, the gap between germline ends came to 21 bases. The CDR3 extends over 19 amino acids.

J is TRBJ1-1 and V is TRBV18; no firm D call. CDR1 KGHSH and CDR2 LQKENI come from the germline V gene. The CDR3 has 11 residues. V shed 2 bases and J shed 7 bases, with 5 bases lying between them. The CDR3 protein is CASSPGSEAFF. The CDR3 DNA reads as TGTGCCAGCTCACCAGGGAGTGAAGCTTTCTTT. The full variable domain, rest sourced from reference TRBV18 and TRBJ1-1, is NAGVMQNPRHLVRRRGQEARLRCSPMKGHSHVYWYRQLPEEGLKFMVYLQKENIIDESGMPKERFSAEFPKEGPSILRIQQVVRGDSAAYFCASSPGSEAFFGQGTRLTVV.

This clone has just one count. V is TRBV2 and J is TRBJ2-5; no reliable D call. TRBJ2-7 matches the DNA end more closely, so the J call is doubtful. The CDR3 is made up of 12 amino acids. Germline CDR1 and CDR2: SNHLY and FYNNEI. CDR3 amino acids: CASRLGSYEQYF. In DNA form, the CDR3 reads TGTGCCAGCCGCCTAGGCTCCTACGAGCAGTACTTC.

J is TRBJ1-5 and V is TRBV15, with TRBD1 as a possible D gene (5 bases). This CDR3 contains 13 residues. Germline V lookup: CDR1 LNHNV, CDR2 YYDKDF (reference sequence). With 8 bases removed from V and 0 bases from J, the gap between germline ends came to 8 bases. The CDR3 loop reads CATGAASNQPQHF. The CDR3 coding sequence is TGTGCCACCGGGGCAGCTAGCAATCAGCCCCAGCATTTT.

In its sample, this clone was seen a few times. Its ends do not fully match the called genes, so a read error is possible. This chain joins TRBV7-9 and TRBJ2-7; weak D call: TRBD1 (5 bases). CDR3 length: 12 amino acids. Germline V CDR1 and CDR2: SEHNR, FQNEAQ (reference sequence). The CDR3 nucleotides read TGTTCCAGCAGCTTATCAGGGAACGAGCAGTACTTC. It is translated as CSSSLSGNEQYF.

This rearrangement joins TRBV15 to TRBJ2-3, with 7 bases identical to TRBD2. V trimming: 5 bases; J trimming: 0 bases; junction bases outside the gene matches: 8. CDR3 length: 16 amino acids. Germline V gene sequence: CDR1 LNHNV, CDR2 YYDKDF (reference sequence). The DNA for the CDR3 is TGTGCCACCAGCGGATACCTAGCGGCTAGCACAGATACGCAGTATTTT. Its protein product is CATSGYLAASTDTQYF.

This chain joins TRBV5-4 and TRBJ2-2, with a tentative D call TRBD1 (7 bases). The germline V gene has CDR1 SGHNT and CDR2 YYREEE (reference sequence). V was cut by 0 bases and J by 2 bases, with 20 bases left in between. The CDR3 runs to 19 residues. CDR3 nucleotides: TGTGCCAGCAGCTTGGAGGCGGGACAGCACCGGGTAAACACCGGGGAGCTGTTTTTT. Its protein is CASSLEAGQHRVNTGELFF.

The DNA of the CDR3 is TGTGCCACCACTAGCGGGGGGGCAGATACGCAGTATTTT. Its translation: CATTSGGADTQYF. The chain is built from TRBV6-5 and TRBJ2-3, with 13 nucleotides matching TRBD2. The CDR3 is 13 residues long. Germline CDR1 and CDR2: MNHEY and SVGAGI. With V trimmed by 10 bases and J by 4 bases, 2 bases remained unmatched.